This T cell receptor (beta chain) appears in the sequencing data of a study of blood T cell repertoires in COVID-19. Study at large: The study drew acute and convalescent COVID-19 samples from the United States, Italy and Spain. In each case, the material was cDNA or gDNA derived from T cells, B-cell-depleted T cells, or PBMCs.

In the original workflow: Reference gene primer amplification yielded estimated nucleated cell counts. The protocol was immunoSEQ multiplex PCR, while the TCRdb copy is restricted to in-frame clones and leaves out a portion. V, J and clone size reflect that table, while D and trimming were determined from the DNA. This repertoire shows 200,000 to 250,000 clones, over 70% found once; its top ten account for 5.5% to 8.5%. Germline V gives CDR1 LNHDA, CDR2 SQIVND (reference sequence). The CDR3 loop spans 18 amino acids. V was pared by 5 bases and J by 0 bases, with 4 bases of the junction left unmatched.

The chain carries TRBV19 and TRBJ2-1; 16 positions match TRBD2. This TCR was recovered from a woman between 65 and 79 years old with acute or convalescent COVID-19. Sequencing input: peripheral blood. CDR3 nucleotide sequence: TGTGCCAGTAGTCCCGGGACTAGCGGGGGGGCCTCCTACAATGAGCAGTTCTTC. Protein: CASSPGTSGGASYNEQFF.